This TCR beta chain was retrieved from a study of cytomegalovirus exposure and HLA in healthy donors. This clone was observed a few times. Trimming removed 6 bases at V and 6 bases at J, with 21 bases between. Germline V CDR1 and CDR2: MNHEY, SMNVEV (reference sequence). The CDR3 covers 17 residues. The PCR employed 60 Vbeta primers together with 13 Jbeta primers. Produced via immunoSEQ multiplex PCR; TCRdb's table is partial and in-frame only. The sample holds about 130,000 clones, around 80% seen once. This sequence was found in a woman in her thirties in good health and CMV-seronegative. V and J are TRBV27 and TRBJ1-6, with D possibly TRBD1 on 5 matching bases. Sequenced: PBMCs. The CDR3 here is CASSRATGGLGNSPLHF. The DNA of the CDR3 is TGTGCCAGCAGCCGAGCAACAGGTGGCCTAGGTAATTCACCCCTCCACTTT.